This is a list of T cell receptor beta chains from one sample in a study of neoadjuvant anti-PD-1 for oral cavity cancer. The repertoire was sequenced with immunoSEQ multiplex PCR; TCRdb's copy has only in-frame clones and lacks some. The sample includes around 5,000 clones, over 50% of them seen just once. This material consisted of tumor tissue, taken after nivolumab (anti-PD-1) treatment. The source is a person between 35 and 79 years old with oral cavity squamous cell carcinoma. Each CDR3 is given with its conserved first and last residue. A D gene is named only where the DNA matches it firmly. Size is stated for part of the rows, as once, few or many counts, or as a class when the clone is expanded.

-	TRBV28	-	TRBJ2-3	CASTMDTTDTQYF	TGTGCCAGCACCATGGACACCACAGATACGCAGTATTTT
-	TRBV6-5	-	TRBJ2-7	CASSYSLDFEQYF	TGTGCCAGCAGTTACTCTCTAGATTTCGAGCAGTACTTC
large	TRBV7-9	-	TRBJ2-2	CASSLAASGELFF	TGTGCCAGCAGCTTAGCGGCGTCCGGGGAGCTGTTTTTT
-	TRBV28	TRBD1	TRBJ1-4	CASLRQGARGGREKLFF	TGTGCCAGTTTACGACAGGGGGCGCGGGGGGGCCGCGAAAAACTGTTTTTT
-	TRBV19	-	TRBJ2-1	CASSFSGAGFRNEQFF	TGTGCCAGTAGCTTCTCAGGGGCTGGGTTTAGGAATGAGCAGTTCTTC
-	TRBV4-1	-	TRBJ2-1	CASSRSPGSFDSYNEQFF	TGCGCCAGCAGCCGGTCACCAGGGTCATTCGACTCCTACAATGAGCAGTTCTTC
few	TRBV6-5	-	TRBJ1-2	CASRPQGFGYTF	TGTGCCAGCAGGCCTCAGGGGTTTGGCTACACCTTC
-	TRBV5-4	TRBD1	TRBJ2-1	CASSLDGTVNEQFF	TGTGCCAGCAGCTTGGACGGGACAGTAAATGAGCAGTTCTTC
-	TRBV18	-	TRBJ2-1	CASSPQYTPPRAKFF	TGTGCCAGCTCACCCCAGTACACCCCCCCCAGGGCAAAGTTCTTC
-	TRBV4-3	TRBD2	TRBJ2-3	CASSHSGTSGSTQYF	TGCGCCAGCAGCCATTCCGGGACTAGCGGGAGTACGCAGTATTTT
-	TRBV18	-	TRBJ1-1	CASSPGLNTEAFF	TGTGCCAGCTCACCGGGGTTAAACACTGAAGCTTTCTTT
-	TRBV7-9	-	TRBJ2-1	CASTPGVRGITQFF	TGTGCCAGCACCCCGGGGGTACGAGGGATAACGCAGTTCTTC
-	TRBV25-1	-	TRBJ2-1	CASSARQRSYNEQFF	TGTGCCAGCAGTGCCCGACAGCGATCCTACAATGAGCAGTTCTTC
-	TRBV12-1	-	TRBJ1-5	CASSPLVQSCNQPQHF	TGTGCCAGCAGCCCCTTAGTACAGTCTTGCAATCAGCCCCAGCATTTT
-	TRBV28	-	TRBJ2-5	CASSFRAWGETQYF	TGTGCCAGCAGTTTTAGAGCCTGGGGAGAGACCCAGTACTTC
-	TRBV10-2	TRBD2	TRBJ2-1	CATMRGGAYNEQFF	TGCGCCACAATGCGGGGGGGAGCCTACAATGAGCAGTTCTTC
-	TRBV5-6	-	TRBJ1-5	CASSLGQPNQPQHF	TGTGCCAGCAGCTTGGGACAGCCTAATCAGCCCCAGCATTTT
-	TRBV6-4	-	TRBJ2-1	CASSYDLQSSYNEQFF	TGTGCCAGCAGCTACGATCTTCAGAGCTCCTACAATGAGCAGTTCTTC
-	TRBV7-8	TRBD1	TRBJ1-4	CASSLVAGTVGEKLFF	TGTGCCAGCAGCTTAGTTGCTGGGACAGTGGGGGAAAAACTGTTTTTT
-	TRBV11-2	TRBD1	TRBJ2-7	CASSLGLWTGSSYEQYF	TGTGCCAGCAGCTTAGGGCTTTGGACAGGGAGCTCCTACGAGCAGTACTTC
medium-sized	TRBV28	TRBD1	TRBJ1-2	CASSRAAYRGHGGYTF	TGTGCCAGCAGTCGCGCGGCTTACAGGGGGCATGGTGGCTACACCTTC
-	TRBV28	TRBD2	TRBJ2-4	CASSFGGSQNIQYF	TGTGCCAGCAGTTTCGGCGGGAGCCAAAACATTCAGTACTTC
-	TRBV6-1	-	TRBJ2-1	CASRLPQGANNEQFF	TGTGCCAGCAGGCTCCCACAGGGCGCCAACAATGAGCAGTTCTTC
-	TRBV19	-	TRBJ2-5	CASSFRGQETQYF	TGTGCCAGTAGTTTCCGGGGACAAGAGACCCAGTACTTC
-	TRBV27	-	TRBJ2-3	CASSLSDLVSSDTQYF	TGTGCCAGCAGTTTATCCGATTTGGTATCCTCAGATACGCAGTATTTT
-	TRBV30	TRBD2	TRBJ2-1	CAWSWGLAANEQFF	TGTGCCTGGAGTTGGGGACTAGCGGCCAATGAGCAGTTCTTC
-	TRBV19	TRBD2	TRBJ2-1	CASSMGRGTSIIEQFF	TGTGCCAGTAGTATGGGGCGTGGGACTAGCATCATAGAGCAGTTCTTC
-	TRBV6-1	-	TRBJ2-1	CASTLEGYEQFF	TGTGCCAGCACCCTTGAGGGGTATGAGCAGTTCTTC
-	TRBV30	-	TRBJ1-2	CAWIVAGGYTF	TGTGCCTGGATTGTAGCCGGTGGCTACACCTTC
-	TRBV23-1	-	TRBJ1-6	CASSHPRTEDSPLHF	TGCGCCAGCAGTCACCCTCGGACGGAGGATTCACCCCTCCACTTT
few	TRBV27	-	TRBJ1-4	CASSFRASTNEKLFF	TGTGCCAGCAGTTTTCGTGCGTCAACTAATGAAAAACTGTTTTTT
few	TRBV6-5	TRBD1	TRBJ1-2	CASSYNDRVYGYTF	TGTGCCAGCAGTTACAACGACAGGGTATATGGCTACACCTTC
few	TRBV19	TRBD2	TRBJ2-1	CASSLQITGTSGSYNEQFF	TGTGCCAGTAGTCTCCAGATCACCGGGACTAGCGGTTCCTACAATGAGCAGTTCTTC
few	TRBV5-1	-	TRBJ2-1	CASREGETYNEQFF	TGCGCCAGCAGGGAGGGAGAGACCTACAATGAGCAGTTCTTC